These 32 T cell receptor beta chains share one sample of origin, sequenced in a study of T cell repertoires in MIS-A myocarditis. Sequencing used immunoSEQ multiplex PCR; TCRdb keeps in-frame clones, though not all of them. The table shows around 6,000 clones, with approximately 84% occurring only once. The sequencing sample was made of interventricular septum heart tissue obtained at autopsy. The receptors derive from a man aged 18-30 years with fulminant myocarditis from multisystem inflammatory syndrome in adults (MIS-A) after COVID-19.

The chain employs TRBV7-2 and TRBJ2-1; 10 bases align to TRBD1. The CDR3 is made up of 16 amino acids. Unmatched junction bases numbered 14, after V lost 6 bases and J lost 9 bases. Germline values: CDR1 SGHTA, CDR2 FQGNSA. In nucleotides, the CDR3 is TGTGCCAGCAGATACTCCGGGACAGGGGCCGATGGTGAGCAGTTCTTC. This codes for CASRYSGTGADGEQFF. The whole variable domain, remainder taken from reference TRBV7-2 and TRBJ2-1, is GAGVSQSPSNKVTEKGKDVELRCDPISGHTALYWYRQSLGQGLEFLIYFQGNSAPDKSGLPSDRFSAERTGGSVSTLTIQRTQQEDSAVYLCASRYSGTGADGEQFFGPGTRLTVL.

J is TRBJ2-7 and V is TRBV4-3; the match to TRBD2 covers 8 bases. Germline CDR1 LGHNA, CDR2 YSLEER. Unmatched junction bases numbered 10, after V lost 2 bases and J lost 4 bases. This CDR3 is built from 16 residues. The CDR3 sequence is CASSQSANSGIYEQYF. CDR3 sequence (DNA): TGCGCCAGCAGCCAATCGGCTAATAGCGGGATATACGAGCAGTACTTC.

The genes are TRBV28 and TRBJ2-7; D remains unclear. Looked up from germline, CDR1 is MDHEN and CDR2 is SYDVKM. The CDR3 consists of 16 residues. The ends were cut back, 5 bases at V and 3 bases at J, with 20 bases in the middle. The CDR3 DNA sequence: TGTGCCAGCAGTCTTTACCTACCAAAACCCAACTACGAGCAGTACTTC. Protein product: CASSLYLPKPNYEQYF.

J is TRBJ2-5 and V is TRBV7-9; 7 bases are shared with TRBD1. CDR1 is SEHNR and CDR2 is FQNEAQ in the germline V gene (reference sequence). The CDR3 is made up of 16 amino acids. V lost 5 bases, J lost 5 bases, and 14 bases stayed unmatched. The CDR3 DNA is TGTGCCAGCAGCCGTACACAGGGGCGCCCCCGGGAGACCCAGTACTTC. Amino acid sequence: CASSRTQGRPRETQYF.

The chain couples TRBV9 to TRBJ2-4; 10 nucleotides align to TRBD2. From germline, CDR1 is SGDLS and CDR2 YYNGEE. The CDR3 has 15 amino acids. With V trimmed by 5 bases and J by 8 bases, 10 bases remained unmatched. The CDR3 DNA follows: TGTGCCAGCAGTGTTAGCGGGAGGCCGTCGGACATTCAGTACTTC. This encodes CASSVSGRPSDIQYF.

The chain employs TRBV27 and TRBJ2-7, with D perhaps being TRBD1 or TRBD2 (6 bases each). This CDR3 has 16 amino acids. V lost 5 bases, J lost 0 bases, and 17 bases lay in between. CDR1 is MNHEY and CDR2 is SMNVEV in the germline V gene (reference sequence). The CDR3 sequence is CASSPSGAGSSYEQYF. The CDR3 DNA sequence: TGTGCCAGCAGTCCCTCGGGGGCAGGTAGCTCCTACGAGCAGTACTTC.

This clone has only a few counts. The CDR3 coding sequence is TGTGCCAGCAGCTCATGGACAGGGACGGGCGAGCAGTACTTC. As protein: CASSSWTGTGEQYF. The chain employs TRBV7-9 and TRBJ2-7; TRBD1 aligns across 8 bases. CDR1 SEHNR and CDR2 FQNEAQ come from the germline V gene (reference sequence). With V trimmed by 4 bases and J by 6 bases, 8 bases remained unmatched. The CDR3 contains 14 residues.

This clone has a single count. This chain connects TRBV2 to TRBJ1-5, with 8 bases matching TRBD1. V trimming: 5 bases; J trimming: 2 bases; junction bases outside the gene matches: 8. CDR3 length: 16 residues. Per the germline V gene, CDR1 is SNHLY and CDR2 is FYNNEI. The CDR3 region has the DNA TGTGCCAGCAGTACCCACAGGGGGGGCGGCAATCAGCCCCAGCATTTT. Translating it yields CASSTHRGGGNQPQHF. The whole variable domain, remainder taken from reference TRBV2 and TRBJ1-5, is EPEVTQTPSHQVTQMGQEVILRCVPISNHLYFYWYRQILGQKVEFLVSFYNNEISEKSEIFDDQFSVERPDGSNFTLKIRSTKLEDSAMYFCASSTHRGGGNQPQHFGDGTRLSIL.

The rearrangement uses TRBV5-5 and TRBJ1-3; no firm D call. Germline CDR1 reads SGHKS; CDR2 reads YYEKEE (reference sequence). This CDR3 has 15 amino acids. V lost 1 base and J lost 0, with 8 bases in between. CDR3 in DNA: TGTGCCAGCAGCTTGAGACACAACTCTGGAAACACCATATATTTT. This translates into CASSLRHNSGNTIYF.

The chain carries TRBV24-1 and TRBJ1-2; weak D call: TRBD1 (6 bases). This CDR3 is 14 amino acids long. Germline loops: CDR1 KGHDR, CDR2 SFDVKD. Trimming pared 7 bases from V and 4 bases from J, leaving 15 bases between. In DNA, the CDR3 is TGTGCCACCAGCCCAGGGGCTAAGAGCTATGGCTACACCTTC. Translated, it gives CATSPGAKSYGYTF.

This rearrangement joins TRBV18 to TRBJ1-1, with 10 bases identical to TRBD1. The V and J ends lost 3 bases and 2 bases, in that order; junction bases with no gene match: 15. Germline assignment: CDR1 KGHSH and CDR2 LQKENI. The CDR3 loop spans 19 amino acids. CDR3 coding DNA: TGTGCCAGCTCACCCCTAAGGACCGGGACAGGGGAGCTTAACACTGAAGCTTTCTTT. Protein sequence: CASSPLRTGTGELNTEAFF.

The CDR3 region has the DNA TGTGCCTGGAGCCCCAGAGGAGGGGATTCCGAAGCTTTCTTT. Its protein is CAWSPRGGDSEAFF. The gene calls are TRBV30 and TRBJ1-1, with D possibly being TRBD1 (5 bases). The CDR3 is made up of 14 amino acids. The germline gives CDR1 GTSNPN, CDR2 SVGIG (reference sequence). V lost 3 bases and J 8 bases, leaving 19 bases between the germline ends.

The rearrangement joins TRBV7-2 to TRBJ1-1; no firm D call. This CDR3 has 15 residues. Trimming removed 5 bases from V and 0 bases from J, with 13 bases in between. The germline CDR1 and CDR2 sequences are SGHTA and FQGNSA. In DNA form, the CDR3 reads TGTGCCAGCAGCCCCGGCGGATCAGTGAACACTGAAGCTTTCTTT. It yields the protein CASSPGGSVNTEAFF. Drawing the rest from reference TRBV7-2 and TRBJ1-1, the complete variable domain is GAGVSQSPSNKVTEKGKDVELRCDPISGHTALYWYRQSLGQGLEFLIYFQGNSAPDKSGLPSDRFSAERTGGSVSTLTIQRTQQEDSAVYLCASSPGGSVNTEAFFGQGTRLTVV.

Only a few counts were recorded for this clone. The rearrangement links TRBV30 to TRBJ2-5; TRBD2 agrees at 15 bases. V shed 2 bases and J 2 bases; nucleotides not matched to a gene: 6. Germline CDR1 reads GTSNPN; CDR2 reads SVGIG (reference sequence). CDR3 length equals 17 residues. The CDR3 spells CAWSSGLAGGTQETQYF. For the CDR3, the DNA is TGTGCCTGGAGTTCGGGACTAGCGGGGGGTACTCAAGAGACCCAGTACTTC.

DNA of the CDR3: TGCGCCAGCAGCGTGGGTTCGGCGGGGGTGAACACCGGGGAGCTGTTTTTT. This codes for CASSVGSAGVNTGELFF. The gene calls are TRBV5-1 and TRBJ2-2; 7 positions match TRBD2. Germline V gene sequence: CDR1 SGHRS, CDR2 YFSETQ. Losses at the gene ends were 4 bases for V and 1 base for J; bases not matched to a gene: 10. The CDR3 loop spans 17 amino acids.

The chain has TRBV3-1 (or the pseudogene TRBV3-2) and TRBJ1-1; possible D gene TRBD1, 5 bases. CDR3 size: 18 residues. Trimming removed 0 bases at V and 3 bases at J, with 20 bases between. Germline CDR1 is LGHDT and CDR2 is YNNKEL (reference sequence). The CDR3 sequence: CASSQDGHWWGEDTEAFF. The CDR3 bases are TGTGCCAGCAGCCAAGATGGCCATTGGTGGGGCGAGGACACTGAAGCTTTCTTT.

V is TRBV29-1 and J is TRBJ2-1, with 10 positions matching TRBD1. The CDR3 loop spans 16 amino acids. V gave up 7 bases and J gave up 8 bases; unmatched junction bases: 17. Germline CDR1 reads SQVTM; CDR2 reads ANQGSEA. This chain's CDR3 is CSGQGAKEDAFHEQFF. The CDR3 coding sequence is TGCAGCGGACAGGGGGCAAAGGAAGACGCCTTCCATGAGCAGTTCTTC.

This clone was detected only a few times. The chain combines TRBV7-6 with TRBJ2-2; TRBD2 matches at 8 bases. The CDR3 totals 16 residues. The germline gives CDR1 SGHVS, CDR2 FNYEAQ. V trimming: 5 bases; J trimming: 2 bases; junction bases outside the gene matches: 7. CDR3 protein: CASSPGGAVNTGELFF. CDR3 coding DNA: TGTGCCAGCAGCCCCGGGGGGGCGGTCAACACCGGGGAGCTGTTTTTT. The whole variable domain, filled in from reference TRBV7-6 and TRBJ2-2, reads GAGVSQSPRYKVTKRGQDVALRCDPISGHVSLYWYRQALGQGPEFLTYFNYEAQQDKSGLPNDRFSAERPEGSISTLTIQRTEQRDSAMYRCASSPGGAVNTGELFFGEGSRLTVL.

CDR3 loop: CASSLAQGAGSNEQYF. The CDR3 bases are TGTGCCAGCAGCTTAGCGCAGGGGGCAGGTTCGAACGAGCAGTACTTC. V and J are TRBV7-9 and TRBJ2-7; 8 bases agree with TRBD1. CDR1 and CDR2 (germline): SEHNR, FQNEAQ (reference sequence). V lost 0 bases and J lost 5; bases outside the gene matches: 9. CDR3 size: 16 residues.

This chain uses TRBV20-1 with TRBJ2-7; 7 nucleotides align to TRBD1. Per germline, CDR1 DFQATT and CDR2 SNEGSKA (reference sequence). The CDR3 has 15 residues. V shed 6 bases and J 0 bases; nucleotides not matched to a gene: 11. The CDR3 loop reads CSASWGTESSYEQYF. The CDR3 region has the DNA TGCAGTGCGAGTTGGGGGACAGAGAGCTCCTACGAGCAGTACTTC.

The chain has TRBV5-4 and TRBJ2-1; 13 bases fit TRBD2. CDR3 size: 17 residues. V shed 3 bases, J shed 4 bases, and the junction held 7 bases outside the gene matches. Germline loops: CDR1 SGHNT, CDR2 YYREEE (reference sequence). CDR3 DNA: TGTGCCAGCAGCTCGGGACTAGCGGGAACGAGATACAATGAGCAGTTCTTC. Encoded protein: CASSSGLAGTRYNEQFF.

The chain recombines TRBV7-2 with TRBJ2-2; TRBD2 aligns across 12 bases. V lost 1 base to trimming and J lost 15 bases; unmatched junction nucleotides: 9. The CDR3 consists of 15 residues. CDR1 is SGHTA, CDR2 FQGNSA, per germline. CDR3 amino acids: CASSLETSGRSTVFF. Written as DNA, the CDR3 is TGTGCCAGCAGCTTAGAAACTAGCGGGAGGAGTACGGTGTTTTTT.

The chain recombines TRBV15 with TRBJ2-7, with D possibly matching TRBD1 (6 bases). The germline V gene has CDR1 LNHNV and CDR2 YYDKDF (reference sequence). CDR3 length: 13 amino acids. Between the trimmed V and J ends, which lost 11 bases and 1 base, there was a span of 15 bases. CDR3 in DNA: TGTGCCGCCTCGCAGGACAGTTCCTACGAGCAGTACTTC. Its translation: CAASQDSSYEQYF.

The chain recombines TRBV2 with TRBJ2-1; 9 bases match TRBD2. Germline V gene lookup returns CDR1 SNHLY and CDR2 FYNNEI. CDR3 length equals 15 residues. With V trimmed by 3 bases and J by 8 bases, 8 bases remained unmatched. The DNA for the CDR3 is TGTGCCAGCAGTGAGGCGGGAGGGGCGGTCGATGAGCAGTTCTTC. Protein product: CASSEAGGAVDEQFF.

This chain links TRBV19 with TRBJ1-1, with D unclear. CDR3 length: 13 amino acids. Trimming cost V 8 bases and J 6 bases, with 16 bases left between them. CDR1 is LNHDA and CDR2 is SQIVND in the germline V gene (reference sequence). The CDR3 sequence is CASGRIPGSEAFF. DNA for the CDR3: TGTGCCAGTGGACGCATCCCAGGCTCTGAAGCTTTCTTT.

The CDR3 DNA follows: TGTGCCAGCAGCCGTTTTCTCGGGGGCTCAATGAACACTGAAGCTTTCTTT. Its translation: CASSRFLGGSMNTEAFF. This rearrangement joins TRBV5-4 to TRBJ1-1; possible D gene TRBD1, 6 bases. CDR3 size: 17 residues. V was pared by 4 bases and J by 0 bases, with 19 bases between. The V gene's germline CDR1 is SGHNT and CDR2 YYREEE (reference sequence).

In its sample, this clone was seen a few times. This rearrangement joins TRBV15 to TRBJ1-2; the D is unclear. CDR1 and CDR2 (germline): LNHNV, YYDKDF (reference sequence). CDR3 size: 16 residues. The V and J ends lost 0 bases and 1 base respectively, with 12 bases between them. The CDR3 reads CATSRDRVRHNYGYTF. As DNA, the CDR3 is TGTGCCACCAGCAGAGATCGGGTCAGGCATAACTATGGCTACACCTTC.

This chain links TRBV18 with TRBJ1-4; D remains unclear. CDR3 length equals 14 residues. Germline loops: CDR1 KGHSH, CDR2 LQKENI. Trimming stripped 1 base from V and 8 bases from J, with 11 bases between. The CDR3 DNA reads as TGTGCCAGCTCACCACACGTTACACAGGAAAAACTGTTTTTT. Protein product: CASSPHVTQEKLFF.

This chain links TRBV6-2 or TRBV6-3 with TRBJ2-3; D is uncertain. The germline V and J ends were trimmed by 6 bases and 4 bases, with 8 bases remaining between them. This CDR3 region has 12 residues. CDR1 MNHEY and CDR2 SVGEGT come from the germline V gene. The CDR3 DNA reads as TGTGCCAGCAGCCATGGGGCAGATACGCAGTATTTT. Its protein product is CASSHGADTQYF.

The rearrangement links TRBV15 to TRBJ2-7; D gene ambiguous. V was pared by 1 base and J by 1 base, with 11 bases between. The CDR3 has 15 residues. Germline V gives CDR1 LNHNV, CDR2 YYDKDF (reference sequence). The CDR3 is CATSRANGPSYEQYF. In DNA form, the CDR3 reads TGTGCCACCAGCAGAGCAAACGGACCTTCCTACGAGCAGTACTTC.

The chain joins TRBV5-1 to TRBJ1-1; D is possibly TRBD1 (6 bases). V was cut by 4 bases and J by 4 bases, with 14 bases left in between. From germline, CDR1 is SGHRS and CDR2 YFSETQ. This CDR3 has 14 amino acids. The CDR3 coding sequence is TGCGCCAGCAGCCAAGGGGGATTGGGCACTGAAGCTTTCTTT. Amino acids: CASSQGGLGTEAFF.

This chain links TRBV25-1 with TRBJ2-7; 9 bases fit TRBD1. V dropped 2 bases and J dropped 3; count of bases not matched to a gene: 5. The V gene's germline CDR1 is MGHDK and CDR2 SYGVNS. The CDR3 length is 15 residues. The CDR3, as DNA: TGTGCCAGCAGTGAACCAGGGACAGGGATCTACGAGCAGTACTTC. Translation: CASSEPGTGIYEQYF.